This TCR beta chain was sequenced in a study of T cell repertoires in cytomegalovirus infection. TCRdb re-called the reads through MiXCR, storing one row per CDR3 protein. The repertoire holds about 680,000 distinct CDR3 sequences, with 20% to 25% as singletons. This clonotype was found a few times. The TCR was taken from a human donor in good health (CMV status not recorded). Some clones in this sample may be carry-over from other donors' samples. Input material: CD8+ T cells from PBMCs.

This chain's CDR3 is CASSLDLSGTQYF. The CDR3 bases are TGTGCCAGCAGCTTAGATCTAAGCGGGACCCAGTACTTC. The gene calls are TRBV7-3 and TRBJ2-5; perhaps TRBD2 as D (5 bases). Deletions cut 2 bases from V and 7 bases from J, with 11 bases between. The CDR3 covers 13 residues. Germline CDR1 reads SGHTA; CDR2 reads FQGTGA.